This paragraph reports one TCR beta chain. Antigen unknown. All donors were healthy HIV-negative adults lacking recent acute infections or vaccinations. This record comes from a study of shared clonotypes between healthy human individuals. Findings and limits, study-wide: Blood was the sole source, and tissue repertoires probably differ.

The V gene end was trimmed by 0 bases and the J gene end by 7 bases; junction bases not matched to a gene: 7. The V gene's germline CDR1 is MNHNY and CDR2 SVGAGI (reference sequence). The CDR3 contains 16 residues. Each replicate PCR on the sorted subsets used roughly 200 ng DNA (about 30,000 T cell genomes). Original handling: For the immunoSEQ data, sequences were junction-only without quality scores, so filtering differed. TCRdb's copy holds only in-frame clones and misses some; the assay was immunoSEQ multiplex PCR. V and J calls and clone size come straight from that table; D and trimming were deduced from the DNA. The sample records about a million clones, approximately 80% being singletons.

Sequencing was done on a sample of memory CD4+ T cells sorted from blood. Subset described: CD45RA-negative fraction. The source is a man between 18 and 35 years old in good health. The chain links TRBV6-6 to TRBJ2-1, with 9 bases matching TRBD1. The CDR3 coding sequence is TGTGCCAGCAGTTACTCGAGTGGGACAGGGTGGAATGAGCAGTTCTTC. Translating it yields CASSYSSGTGWNEQFF.